This TCR beta chain was retrieved from a study of cytomegalovirus exposure and HLA in healthy donors. PCR involved 60 Vbeta and 13 Jbeta primers. Assay: immunoSEQ multiplex PCR; the TCRdb copy retains only in-frame clones and omits some. The listing records 220,000 or so clones. Germline loops: CDR1 SGHAT, CDR2 FQNNGV. Trimming shortened V by 2 bases and J by 2 bases, and 12 bases separated the two germline ends. This CDR3 contains 15 residues. Overall study results and limits: It emerged from a later analysis that several of the most significant clusters appeared to be linked to common viral pathogens. Presence/absence analyses assumed roughly uniform sequencing depth across donors. An analysis done earlier found most TCR beta V segments productive about 90% or about 30% of the time. Follow-up analysis later connected one missense variant in DCLRE1C with trimming of TCR beta V- and J-genes.

Worth noting for this clone: Its cognate antigen is unknown.

V and J are TRBV11-2 and TRBJ1-1; maybe TRBD1 (5 bases). Sequenced sample: PBMCs. This clonotype was sampled from a girl aged 2 to 9 in good health and CMV-seropositive. In DNA, the CDR3 is TGTGCCAGCAGCTTAAATCAGGGTAGCAACACTGAAGCTTTCTTT. Protein sequence: CASSLNQGSNTEAFF.